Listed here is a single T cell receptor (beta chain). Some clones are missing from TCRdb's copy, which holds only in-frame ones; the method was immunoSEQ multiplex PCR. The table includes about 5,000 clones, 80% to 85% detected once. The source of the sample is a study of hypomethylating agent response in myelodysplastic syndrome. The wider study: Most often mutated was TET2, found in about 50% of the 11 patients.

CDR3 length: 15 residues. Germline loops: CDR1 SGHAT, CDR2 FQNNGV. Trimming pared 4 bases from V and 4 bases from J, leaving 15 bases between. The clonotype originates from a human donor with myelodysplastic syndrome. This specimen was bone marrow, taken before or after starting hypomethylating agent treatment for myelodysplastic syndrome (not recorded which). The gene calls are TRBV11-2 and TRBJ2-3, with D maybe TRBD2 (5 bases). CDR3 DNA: TGTGCCAGCAGCTCCCCTACCGGGGTCGCAGATACGCAGTATTTT. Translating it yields CASSSPTGVADTQYF.